Presented here are 15 T cell receptor beta chains from one specimen sequenced in a study of memory CD4+ T cells and cytomegalovirus serostatus. Single viable CD3+CD4+CD8-CD45RO+ cells were sorted as the memory CD4+ T cells. Sequencing was performed with immunoSEQ multiplex PCR; in TCRdb, only in-frame clones are kept and a portion is missing. Of about 25,000 clones detected, 75% to 85% appear once; the ten largest clones hold around 0.68%. The sequenced material came from memory CD4+ T cells from blood. Receptors were obtained from an adult in good health and CMV-seronegative.

V gene TRBV7-9 combines with J gene TRBJ2-3, with 9 bases fitting TRBD2. Germline-derived CDR1 and CDR2 are SEHNR and FQNEAQ (reference sequence). The CDR3 runs to 15 residues. Trimming cost V 7 bases and J 5 bases; bases outside gene matches: 10. The CDR3 reads CASISRGGLLDTQYF. In nucleotides, the CDR3 is TGTGCCAGCATTTCGCGGGGGGGCCTATTAGATACGCAGTATTTT.

The V call is TRBV19, the J call TRBJ1-1; no clear D. Germline CDR1 LNHDA, CDR2 SQIVND (reference sequence). V lost 4 bases, J lost 2 bases, and 14 bases lay in between. The CDR3 spans 15 residues. This CDR3 reads CASSTPKVVNTEAFF. CDR3 sequence (DNA): TGTGCCAGTAGTACGCCTAAGGTGGTTAACACTGAAGCTTTCTTT.

With respect to this clone: This sample also contains other DNA sequences that code for the same CDR3. The chain has TRBV25-1 and TRBJ1-2; no definite D call. Germline CDR1 MGHDK, CDR2 SYGVNS. The length of the CDR3 is 13 residues. Trimming shortened V by 6 bases and J by 4 bases, and 12 bases separated the two germline ends. Written as DNA, the CDR3 is TGTGCCAGCAGCGAGGCGGGCCTCTATGGCTACACCTTC. Translation: CASSEAGLYGYTF.

The chain employs TRBV25-1 and TRBJ1-2; D possibly corresponds to TRBD1 (5 bases). CDR3 length: 11 residues. Germline loops: CDR1 MGHDK, CDR2 SYGVNS. Between the trimmed V and J ends, which lost 5 bases and 7 bases, there was a span of 8 bases. In nucleotides, the CDR3 is TGTGCCAGCAGTAGGGACGCTGGCTACACCTTC. This encodes CASSRDAGYTF.

The rearrangement joins TRBV2 to TRBJ2-6, with D hard to call. This CDR3 is built from 14 residues. Deletions cut 8 bases from V and 1 base from J, with 9 bases between. Germline-derived CDR1 and CDR2 are SNHLY and FYNNEI. The CDR3 nucleotides are TGTGCCAGCCATAAGGAATCTGGGGCCAACGTCCTGACTTTC. Its protein product is CASHKESGANVLTF.

This clone was counted once. The chain couples TRBV5-5 to TRBJ1-2, with 7 bases fitting TRBD1. The CDR3 covers 13 residues. CDR1 is SGHKS and CDR2 is YYEKEE in the germline V gene (reference sequence). V trimming: 0 bases; J trimming: 8 bases; junction bases outside the gene matches: 4. The CDR3 loop is CASSLGQGEGYTF. The CDR3 coding sequence is TGTGCCAGCAGCTTGGGCCAGGGGGAAGGCTACACCTTC.

This chain joins TRBV28 and TRBJ2-2, with a weak D call TRBD1 (6 bases). V was shortened by 4 bases and J by 2 bases, with 11 bases between the two germline ends. The germline CDR1 and CDR2 sequences are MDHEN and SYDVKM. The CDR3 is made up of 15 amino acids. This chain's CDR3 is CASSSGQINTGELFF. For the CDR3, the DNA is TGTGCCAGCAGTTCCGGACAGATAAACACCGGGGAGCTGTTTTTT.

The chain combines TRBV18 with TRBJ1-1, with D perhaps TRBD1 (5 bases). V was clipped by 3 bases and J by 1 base, with 6 bases between them. The CDR3 runs to 13 residues. CDR1 is KGHSH and CDR2 is LQKENI in the germline V gene. CDR3 loop: CASSPTENTEAFF. DNA for the CDR3: TGTGCCAGCTCACCGACAGAGAACACTGAAGCTTTCTTT.

The chain recombines TRBV5-6 with TRBJ2-2; 9 bases align to TRBD2. The trim removed 0 bases at V and 5 bases at J, leaving 5 bases unmatched. Germline V gene sequence: CDR1 SGHDT, CDR2 YYEEEE. This CDR3 comprises 16 residues. The chain's CDR3 is CASSLVGTSMTGELFF. The DNA of the CDR3 is TGTGCCAGCAGCTTGGTTGGGACTAGCATGACCGGGGAGCTGTTTTTT.

This chain uses TRBV19 with TRBJ2-2; D is perhaps TRBD2 (5 bases). The CDR3 totals 15 residues. CDR1 and CDR2 (germline): LNHDA, SQIVND (reference sequence). The ends were cut back, 5 bases at V and 2 bases at J, with 12 bases in the middle. CDR3 DNA sequence: TGTGCCAGTAGTCTGCGACGGGGAAACACCGGGGAGCTGTTTTTT. Translation: CASSLRRGNTGELFF.

This chain's CDR3 is CASSPRSGGASEQYF. CDR3 coding DNA: TGTGCCAGCTCACCACGGAGCGGGGGGGCGTCCGAGCAGTACTTC. The chain combines TRBV18 with TRBJ2-7, with 10 bases identical to TRBD2. Germline V gives CDR1 KGHSH, CDR2 LQKENI. The CDR3 length is 15 residues. The V segment lost 1 base and the J segment 6 bases; nucleotides outside the gene matches: 6.

The rearrangement uses TRBV29-1 and TRBJ2-7, with D perhaps being TRBD1 or TRBD2 (5 bases each). The CDR3 loop spans 12 amino acids. Trimming took off 6 bases at V and 4 bases at J, with 13 bases between the two ends. Per the germline V gene, CDR1 is SQVTM and CDR2 is ANQGSEA. CDR3 nucleotides: TGCAGCGTGGGGGACGGAACGTACGAGCAGTACTTC. As protein: CSVGDGTYEQYF.

The count of this clone is one. The CDR3 reads CAKTELRGLTDTQYF. In DNA form, the CDR3 reads TGTGCAAAAACCGAACTCAGGGGGCTAACAGATACGCAGTATTTT. The rearrangement uses TRBV12-2 and TRBJ2-3; the DNA was not compared with TRBD1, the D call given in the table. TRBV12-2 is noted as a pseudogene. The CDR3 loop spans 15 amino acids.

The chain couples TRBV7-9 to TRBJ2-5; the match to TRBD1 covers 7 bases. Germline trimming cut 5 bases from V and 4 bases from J; bases unmatched to any gene: 4. Germline V CDR1 and CDR2: SEHNR, FQNEAQ (reference sequence). The CDR3 has 13 amino acids. CDR3 region: CASSRGQVETQYF. CDR3 sequence (DNA): TGTGCCAGCAGCCGTGGACAGGTAGAGACCCAGTACTTC.

The J gene is TRBJ2-1, the V gene TRBV5-1, with 7 bases fitting TRBD1. This CDR3 contains 16 residues. CDR1 and CDR2 (germline): SGHRS, YFSETQ. J lost 2 bases, V lost 4 bases, and 9 bases had no gene match. The DNA for the CDR3 is TGCGCCAGCAGCCAGACAGGGTCCACGGCCTACAATGAGCAGTTCTTC. Its translation is CASSQTGSTAYNEQFF.